Presented here are 2 T cell receptor beta chains from one specimen sequenced in a study of monozygotic twins with cystic fibrosis. Assay: immunoSEQ multiplex PCR; the TCRdb copy retains only in-frame clones and omits some. The repertoire has about 20,000 clones, roughly 89% of them found once; the top ten carry about 1.6%. Sequencing used blood. These receptors were obtained from a girl aged 2-10 years with cystic fibrosis.

Here the CDR3 reads CASSFLLAGANVLTF. CDR3 coding DNA: TGTGCCAGCAGTTTCCTCCTCGCTGGGGCCAACGTCCTGACTTTC. This chain connects TRBV27 to TRBJ2-6, with D hard to call. The CDR3 extends over 15 amino acids. Germline loops: CDR1 MNHEY, CDR2 SMNVEV (reference sequence). The V gene lost 3 bases and the J gene lost 2 bases, with 8 bases spanning the gap.

The chain joins TRBV7-6 to TRBJ1-1; 7 bases are shared with TRBD1. This CDR3 region has 13 residues. V dropped 5 bases and J dropped 1; count of bases not matched to a gene: 1. Germline values: CDR1 SGHVS, CDR2 FNYEAQ. The CDR3, as DNA: TGTGCCAGCAGCCACAGGGGGAACACTGAAGCTTTCTTT. Translating gives CASSHRGNTEAFF. Based on the CDR3 plus reference TRBV7-6 and TRBJ1-1, the full variable domain is GAGVSQSPRYKVTKRGQDVALRCDPISGHVSLYWYRQALGQGPEFLTYFNYEAQQDKSGLPNDRFSAERPEGSISTLTIQRTEQRDSAMYRCASSHRGNTEAFFGQGTRLTVV.